The clone carrying this T cell receptor (beta chain) came up many times. Its specificity is not known. These data belong to a study of T cell repertoires in cytomegalovirus infection. TCRdb processed the reads anew with MiXCR; each CDR3 protein has one entry. This table holds about 280,000 distinct CDR3 sequences, less than 25% found once. The sample was cultured PBMCs, taken from culture after CMV antigen stimulation. This TCR was recovered from a human donor in good health (CMV status not recorded). Some clones in this sample may be carry-over from other donors' samples.

CDR3 bases: TGTGCCAGTAGTATCCCTCCTTACACGGACAGGGCGAGGGACAATGAGCAGTTCTTC. Its protein product is CASSIPPYTDRARDNEQFF. V usage is TRBV19 and J usage is TRBJ2-1; TRBD1 matches at 8 bases. There are 19 residues in the CDR3. V trimming: 3 bases; J trimming: 5 bases; junction bases outside the gene matches: 18. In germline, CDR1 is LNHDA, CDR2 SQIVND (reference sequence).